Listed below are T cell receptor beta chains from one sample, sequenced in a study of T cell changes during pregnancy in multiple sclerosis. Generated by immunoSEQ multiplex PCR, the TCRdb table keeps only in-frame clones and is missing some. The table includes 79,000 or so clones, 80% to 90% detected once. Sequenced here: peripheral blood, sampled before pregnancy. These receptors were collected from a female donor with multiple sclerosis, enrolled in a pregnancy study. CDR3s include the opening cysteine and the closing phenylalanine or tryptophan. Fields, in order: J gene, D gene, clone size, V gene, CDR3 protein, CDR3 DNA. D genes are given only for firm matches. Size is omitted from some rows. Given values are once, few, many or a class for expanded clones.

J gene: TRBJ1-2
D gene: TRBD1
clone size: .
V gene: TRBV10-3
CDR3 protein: CAISPGQGDRGYTF
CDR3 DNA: TGTGCCATCAGCCCGGGACAGGGGGACCGGGGCTACACCTTC

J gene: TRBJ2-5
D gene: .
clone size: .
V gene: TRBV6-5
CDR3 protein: CASSYLSGQETQYF
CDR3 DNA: TGTGCCAGCAGTTACCTGAGCGGGCAAGAGACCCAGTACTTC

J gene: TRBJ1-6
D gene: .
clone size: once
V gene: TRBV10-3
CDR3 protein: CAISEEGTLLGTVLNSPLHF
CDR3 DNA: TGTGCCATCAGTGAGGAGGGGACACTCTTAGGAACGGTTTTGAATTCACCCCTCCACTTT

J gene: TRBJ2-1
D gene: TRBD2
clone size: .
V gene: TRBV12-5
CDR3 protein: CASGSPSGRPSSYNEQFF
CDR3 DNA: TGTGCTAGTGGTTCGCCTAGCGGGAGGCCGAGCTCCTACAATGAGCAGTTCTTC

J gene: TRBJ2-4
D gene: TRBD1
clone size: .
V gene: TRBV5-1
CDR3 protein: CASSLGRGQGINIQYF
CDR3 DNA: TGCGCCAGCAGCTTAGGGCGAGGACAGGGTATAAACATTCAGTACTTC

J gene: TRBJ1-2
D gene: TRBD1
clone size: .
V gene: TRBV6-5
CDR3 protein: CASRTTGGGFGCTF
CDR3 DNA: TGTGCCAGCAGAACCACAGGGGGCGGATTTGGGTGCACCTTC

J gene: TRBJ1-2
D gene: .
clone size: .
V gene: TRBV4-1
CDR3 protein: CASSSVEDYGYTF
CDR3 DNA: TGCGCCAGCAGTTCGGTGGAGGACTATGGCTACACCTTC

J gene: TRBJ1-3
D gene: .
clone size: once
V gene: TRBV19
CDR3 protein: CASSTQGTGNTIYF
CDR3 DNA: TGTGCCAGTAGTACCCAGGGGACTGGAAACACCATATATTTT

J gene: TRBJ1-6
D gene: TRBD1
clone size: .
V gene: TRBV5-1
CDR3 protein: CASSRTGGLSSYNSPLHF
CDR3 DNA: TGCGCCAGCAGCCGGACAGGGGGCCTGAGCTCCTATAATTCACCCCTCCACTTT

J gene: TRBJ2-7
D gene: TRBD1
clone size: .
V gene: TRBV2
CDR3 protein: CASKTGVMSYEQYF
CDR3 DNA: TGTGCCAGCAAAACAGGGGTTATGTCCTACGAGCAGTACTTC

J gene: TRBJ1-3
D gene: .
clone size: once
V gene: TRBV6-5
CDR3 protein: CASSFDSNSGNTIYF
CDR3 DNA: TGTGCCAGCAGTTTCGACAGCAACTCTGGAAACACCATATATTTT

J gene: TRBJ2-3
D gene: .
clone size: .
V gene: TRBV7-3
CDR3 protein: CASSLRLAADTQYF
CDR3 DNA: TGTGCCAGCAGCTTAAGATTGGCAGCAGATACGCAGTATTTT

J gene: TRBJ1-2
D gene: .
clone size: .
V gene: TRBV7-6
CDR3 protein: CASSLAGANGYTF
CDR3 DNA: TGTGCCAGCAGCTTAGCTGGGGCTAACGGCTACACCTTC

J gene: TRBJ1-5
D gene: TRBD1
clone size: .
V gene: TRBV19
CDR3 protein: CASKQGDQPQHF
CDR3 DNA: TGTGCCAGTAAGCAGGGGGATCAGCCCCAGCATTTT

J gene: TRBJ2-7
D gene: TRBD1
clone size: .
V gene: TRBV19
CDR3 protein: CASTPHGPDRVDEQYF
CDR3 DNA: TGTGCCAGTACCCCCCATGGTCCGGACAGGGTCGACGAGCAGTACTTC

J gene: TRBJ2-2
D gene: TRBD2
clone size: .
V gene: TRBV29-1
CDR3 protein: CSVSGGNTGELFF
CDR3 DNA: TGCAGCGTTTCGGGGGGGAACACCGGGGAGCTGTTTTTT

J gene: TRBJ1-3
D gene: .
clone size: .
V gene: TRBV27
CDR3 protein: CASSSIPLGGNTIYF
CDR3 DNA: TGTGCCAGCAGTTCCATCCCTCTCGGGGGAAACACCATATATTTT

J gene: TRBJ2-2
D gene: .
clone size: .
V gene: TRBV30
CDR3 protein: CAWTTGDSVTGELFF
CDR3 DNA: TGTGCCTGGACCACGGGGGACTCTGTAACCGGGGAGCTGTTTTTT

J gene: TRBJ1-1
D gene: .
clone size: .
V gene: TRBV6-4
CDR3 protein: CASSEGMNTEAFF
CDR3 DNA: TGTGCCAGCAGTGAGGGCATGAACACTGAAGCTTTCTTT

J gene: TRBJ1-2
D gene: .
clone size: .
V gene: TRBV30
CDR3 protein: CAWSSLRTAFNYGYTF
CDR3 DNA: TGTGCCTGGAGTTCTCTCCGGACAGCCTTTAACTATGGCTACACCTTC

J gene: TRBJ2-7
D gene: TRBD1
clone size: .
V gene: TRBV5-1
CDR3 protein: CASRLKGQGYEQYF
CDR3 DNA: TGCGCCAGCAGACTGAAGGGACAGGGGTACGAGCAGTACTTC

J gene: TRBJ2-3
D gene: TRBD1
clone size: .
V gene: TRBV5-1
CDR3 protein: CASRFSGTGTDTQYF
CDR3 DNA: TGCGCCAGCAGATTCTCGGGGACAGGCACAGATACGCAGTATTTT

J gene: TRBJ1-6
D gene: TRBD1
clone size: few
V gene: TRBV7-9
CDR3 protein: CASIHTGQGPNSPLHF
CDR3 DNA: TGTGCCAGCATCCACACGGGACAGGGGCCGAATTCACCCCTCCACTTT

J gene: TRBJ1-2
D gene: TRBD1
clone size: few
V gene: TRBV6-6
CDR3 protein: CASSWARGSDYGYTF
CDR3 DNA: TGTGCCAGCAGTTGGGCCAGGGGGTCGGACTATGGCTACACCTTC

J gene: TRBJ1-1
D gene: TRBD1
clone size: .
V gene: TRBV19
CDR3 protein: CASSARQGVMNTEAFF
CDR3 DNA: TGTGCCAGTAGTGCCCGACAGGGGGTAATGAACACTGAAGCTTTCTTT

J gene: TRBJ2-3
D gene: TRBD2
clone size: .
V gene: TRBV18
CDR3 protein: CASSSPGLAGGDTQYF
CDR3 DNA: TGTGCCAGCTCATCCCCGGGACTAGCGGGGGGAGATACGCAGTATTTT

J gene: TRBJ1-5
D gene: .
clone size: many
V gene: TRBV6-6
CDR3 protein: CASSSPVRSNQPQHF
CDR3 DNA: TGTGCCAGCAGTTCCCCTGTGCGGAGCAATCAGCCCCAGCATTTT

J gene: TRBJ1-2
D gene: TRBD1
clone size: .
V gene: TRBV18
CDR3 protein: CASSPPLGQGDGYTF
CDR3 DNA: TGTGCCAGCTCACCCCCTCTCGGACAGGGGGATGGCTACACCTTC

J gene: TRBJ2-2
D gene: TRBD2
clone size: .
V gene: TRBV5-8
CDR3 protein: CASSNREMVAGLNTGELFF
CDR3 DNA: TGTGCCAGCAGCAACAGGGAGATGGTAGCGGGGTTGAACACCGGGGAGCTGTTTTTT

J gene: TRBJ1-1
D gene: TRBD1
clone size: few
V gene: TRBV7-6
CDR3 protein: CASSLVVEGADTEAFF
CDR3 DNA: TGTGCCAGCAGCTTAGTGGTCGAGGGGGCGGACACTGAAGCTTTCTTT

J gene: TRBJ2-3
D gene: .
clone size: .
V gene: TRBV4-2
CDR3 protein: CASSPQTETDTQYF
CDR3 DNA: TGTGCCAGCAGCCCCCAGACAGAAACAGATACGCAGTATTTT

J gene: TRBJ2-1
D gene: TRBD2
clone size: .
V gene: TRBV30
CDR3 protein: CAWTGLAGAPSLNEQFF
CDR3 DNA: TGTGCCTGGACGGGCCTAGCGGGAGCCCCGTCCCTAAATGAGCAGTTCTTC

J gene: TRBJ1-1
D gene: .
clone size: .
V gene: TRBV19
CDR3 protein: CASRSGFTEAFF
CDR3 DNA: TGTGCCAGTAGATCAGGGTTCACTGAAGCTTTCTTT

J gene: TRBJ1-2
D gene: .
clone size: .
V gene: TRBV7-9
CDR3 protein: CASSLGAGANYGYTF
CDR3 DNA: TGTGCCAGCAGCTTAGGCGCCGGAGCTAACTATGGCTACACCTTC

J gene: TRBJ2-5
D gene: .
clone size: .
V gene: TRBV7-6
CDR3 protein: CASSLNPTDIPTQYF
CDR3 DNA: TGTGCCAGCAGCTTGAACCCCACGGACATTCCGACCCAGTACTTC

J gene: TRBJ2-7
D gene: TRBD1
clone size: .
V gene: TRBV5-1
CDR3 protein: CASSLRQGVYEQYF
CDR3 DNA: TGCGCCAGCAGCTTAAGACAGGGGGTCTACGAGCAGTACTTC

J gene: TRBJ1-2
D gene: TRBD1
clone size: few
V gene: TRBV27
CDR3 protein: CASSRRTGINYGYTF
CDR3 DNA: TGTGCCAGCAGTCGCCGGACAGGGATAAACTATGGCTACACCTTC

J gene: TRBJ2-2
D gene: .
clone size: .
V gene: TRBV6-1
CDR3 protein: CASTQAQKAGELFF
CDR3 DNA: TGTGCCAGCACTCAGGCCCAAAAGGCCGGGGAGCTGTTTTTT

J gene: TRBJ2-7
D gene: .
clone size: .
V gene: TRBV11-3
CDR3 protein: CASSLGNPGGNEQYF
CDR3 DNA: TGTGCCAGCAGCTTAGGTAACCCGGGCGGGAACGAGCAGTACTTC

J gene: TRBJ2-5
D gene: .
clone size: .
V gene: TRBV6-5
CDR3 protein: CASSYAGNGFQETQYF
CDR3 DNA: TGTGCCAGCAGTTACGCAGGGAACGGGTTTCAAGAGACCCAGTACTTC

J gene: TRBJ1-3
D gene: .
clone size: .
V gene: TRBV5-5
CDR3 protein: CASSLGGAGNTIYF
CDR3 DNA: TGTGCCAGCAGCTTGGGGGGGGCTGGAAACACCATATATTTT

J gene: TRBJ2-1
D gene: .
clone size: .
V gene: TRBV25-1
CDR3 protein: CASSEFSGSYNEQFF
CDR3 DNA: TGTGCCAGCAGTGAATTCTCGGGGTCCTACAATGAGCAGTTCTTC

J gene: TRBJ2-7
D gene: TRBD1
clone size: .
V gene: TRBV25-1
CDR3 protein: CASGRGSYEQYF
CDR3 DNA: TGTGCCAGTGGCAGGGGGTCCTACGAGCAGTACTTC

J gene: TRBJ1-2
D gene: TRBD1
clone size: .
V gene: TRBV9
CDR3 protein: CASSVGAGGRGYGYTF
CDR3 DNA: TGTGCCAGCAGCGTAGGGGCAGGGGGCCGGGGCTATGGCTACACCTTC